This T cell receptor beta chain appears in the sequencing data of a study of blood T cell repertoires in COVID-19. Study-level background: From the United States, Italy and Spain came samples of acute and convalescent COVID-19. T cells, B-cell-depleted T cells, or PBMCs supplied cDNA or gDNA.

Original data processing: Cell counts per sample came from amplifying reference gene primers. Data came from immunoSEQ multiplex PCR; TCRdb stores just in-frame clones and leaves some out. That table is the source of V, J and clone size, and D and trimming were worked out from the DNA. Counted here are 55,000 to 75,000 clones, around 80% occurring once; the ten biggest clones make up 3% to 4%. V shed 5 bases, J shed 6 bases, and the junction held 4 bases outside the gene matches. The CDR3 has 12 residues. Germline V gene sequence: CDR1 PRHDT, CDR2 FYEKMQ (reference sequence). This TCR derives from a man aged 60 to 69 with acute or convalescent COVID-19. The material sequenced was peripheral blood. This chain uses TRBV13 with TRBJ2-7; 7 bases agree with TRBD2. CDR3 residues: CASSPSGGEQYF. Here the CDR3 DNA reads TGTGCCAGCAGCCCGTCGGGGGGCGAGCAGTACTTC.